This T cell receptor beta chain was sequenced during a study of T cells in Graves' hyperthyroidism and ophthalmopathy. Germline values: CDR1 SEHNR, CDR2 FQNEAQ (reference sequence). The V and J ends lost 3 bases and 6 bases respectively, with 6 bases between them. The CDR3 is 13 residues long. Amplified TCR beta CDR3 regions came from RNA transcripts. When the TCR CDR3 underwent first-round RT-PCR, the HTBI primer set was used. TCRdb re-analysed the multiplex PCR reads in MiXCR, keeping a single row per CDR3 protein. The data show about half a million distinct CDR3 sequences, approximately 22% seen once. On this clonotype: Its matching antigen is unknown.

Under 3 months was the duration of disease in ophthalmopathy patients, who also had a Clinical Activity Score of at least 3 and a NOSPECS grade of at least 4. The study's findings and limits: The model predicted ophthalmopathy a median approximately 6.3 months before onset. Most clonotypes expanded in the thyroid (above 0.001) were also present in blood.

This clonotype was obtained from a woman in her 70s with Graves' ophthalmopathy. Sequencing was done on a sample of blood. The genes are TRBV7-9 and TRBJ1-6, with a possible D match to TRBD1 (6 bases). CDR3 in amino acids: CASSLDSNSPLHF. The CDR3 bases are TGTGCCAGCAGCTTGGACAGTAATTCACCCCTCCACTTT.